The T cell receptor (beta chain) under discussion was sequenced for a study of blood T cells in healthy people across ages. Whole-study findings and limits: Correlation between TCR beta diversity and naive T cell percentage was strong.

Sample-barcoded 5' priming and a J-beta primer mix drove a second PCR of about 7 to 11 cycles. Carrying 12 random nucleotides, a template-switch adaptor labeled each individual cDNA molecule. TCRdb used MiXCR to reprocess the 5' RACE reads, holding one entry per CDR3 protein. This table has 600,000 to 1,000,000 distinct CDR3 sequences, 55% to 70% appearing once. Per the germline V gene, CDR1 is WNHNN and CDR2 is SYGVQD (reference sequence). Trimming cost V 3 bases and J 5 bases, with 11 bases left between them. This CDR3 has 14 residues. Healthy individuals of Caucasian origin from Russia, aged about 6 to 95, served as donors. Comment on this clonotype: Its antigen is unknown.

J is TRBJ2-1 and V is TRBV10-1; D is undetermined. Material: blood. The sequence was obtained from a man in his thirties or forties in good health. DNA for the CDR3: TGCGCCAGCAGTGAAATGGCGGCAAACAATGAGCAGTTCTTC. Translation gives CASSEMAANNEQFF.